This T cell receptor (beta chain) was found in a study of human T cells and chemical hapten exposure. Study information: TCR yields per sample varied mostly from small pooled library volume differences.

Noted time point: patch test 1, 2 weeks after DPC sensitization. Treatment in this sample: therapeutic diphenylcyclopropenone sensitization with weekly scalp DPC. Each CDR3 protein gets one entry after TCRdb re-called the RACE reads with MiXCR. The sample records 380,000 or so distinct CDR3 sequences, around 4.8% being singletons. Sample: whole blood, taken in connection with sensitization to the hapten diphenylcyclopropenone (DPC). This TCR was sampled from a woman between 50 and 59 years old with alopecia areata. Some clones in this sample may be carry-over from other donors' samples.

The CDR3 loop is CASSLARERGTIYF. CDR3 bases: TGTGCCAGCAGCTTAGCGCGTGAGCGAGGCACCATATATTTT. The chain is built from TRBV7-2 and TRBJ1-3; no clear D gene. Germline CDR1 and CDR2: SGHTA and FQGNSA. This CDR3 region has 14 residues. V was trimmed by 0 bases and J by 9 bases, leaving 12 bases between them.